Sequencing of this T cell receptor beta chain was carried out in a study of neurological immune-mediated disorders. Each CDR3 protein gets one entry after TCRdb re-called the 5' RACE reads with MiXCR. The table lists more than 55,000 distinct CDR3 sequences, 20% to 30% of them singletons. Time point meaning: technical triplicate 2. This clonotype was detected only once. This receptor was taken from a man aged 55 to 70 with HTLV-1-associated myelopathy (HAM/TSP). Source material: PBMCs.

The CDR3 loop is CSARSPFSTDTQYF. CDR3 sequence (DNA): TGCAGTGCTAGATCCCCCTTTTCCACAGATACGCAGTATTTT. The chain combines TRBV20-1 with TRBJ2-3; D is undetermined. Germline V CDR1 and CDR2: DFQATT, SNEGSKA (reference sequence). Trimming pared 2 bases from V and 2 bases from J, leaving 11 bases between. CDR3 length: 14 amino acids.